This TCR beta chain came from a study of blood T cell repertoires in COVID-19. Overall study context: The United States, Italy and Spain supplied acute and convalescent COVID-19 samples. Sources were T cells, B-cell-depleted T cells, or PBMCs; the material itself was cDNA or gDNA.

Per the original methods: The authors estimated nucleated cell counts from reference gene primer amplification. TCRdb's table, derived via immunoSEQ multiplex PCR, lists solely in-frame clones and lacks some. V and J calls and clone size are those listed in that table; D and trimming were worked out from the DNA. Among about 70,000 clones, roughly nine tenths were seen once, and the ten largest hold 15% to 20%. The germline V gene encodes CDR1 SGHKS and CDR2 YYEKEE (reference sequence). The CDR3 loop spans 14 amino acids. V lost 2 bases, J lost 3 bases, and 4 bases stayed unmatched. This TCR came from a woman at least 80 years old with acute or convalescent COVID-19. Sequencing was done on a sample of peripheral blood. V is TRBV5-5 and J is TRBJ2-7, with 8 bases matching TRBD1. This CDR3 reads CASSFRGLVYEQYF. The CDR3 nucleotides read TGTGCCAGCAGCTTCAGGGGGCTGGTCTACGAGCAGTACTTC. The variable domain in full, with the rest retrieved from reference TRBV5-5 and TRBJ2-7, is DAGVTQSPTHLIKTRGQQVTLRCSPISGHKSVSWYQQVLGQGPQFIFQYYEKEERGRGNFPDRFSARQFPNYSSELNVNALLLGDSALYLCASSFRGLVYEQYFGPGTRLTVT.